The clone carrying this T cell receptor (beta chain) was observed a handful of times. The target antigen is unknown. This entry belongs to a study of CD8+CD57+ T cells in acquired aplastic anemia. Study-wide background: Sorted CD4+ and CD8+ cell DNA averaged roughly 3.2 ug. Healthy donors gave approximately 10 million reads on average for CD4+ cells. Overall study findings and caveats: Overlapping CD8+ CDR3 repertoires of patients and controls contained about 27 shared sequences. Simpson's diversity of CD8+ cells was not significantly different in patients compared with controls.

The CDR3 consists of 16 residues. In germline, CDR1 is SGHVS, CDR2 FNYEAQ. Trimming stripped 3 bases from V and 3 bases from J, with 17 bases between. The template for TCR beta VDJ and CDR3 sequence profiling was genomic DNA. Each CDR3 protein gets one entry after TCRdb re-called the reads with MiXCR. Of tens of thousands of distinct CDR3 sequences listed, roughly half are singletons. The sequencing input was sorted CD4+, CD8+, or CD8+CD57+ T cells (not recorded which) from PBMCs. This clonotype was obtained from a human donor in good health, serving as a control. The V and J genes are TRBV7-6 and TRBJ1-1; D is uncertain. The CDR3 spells CASSLVEIGKHTEAFF. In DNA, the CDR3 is TGTGCCAGCAGCTTGGTAGAAATTGGCAAGCACACTGAAGCTTTCTTT.